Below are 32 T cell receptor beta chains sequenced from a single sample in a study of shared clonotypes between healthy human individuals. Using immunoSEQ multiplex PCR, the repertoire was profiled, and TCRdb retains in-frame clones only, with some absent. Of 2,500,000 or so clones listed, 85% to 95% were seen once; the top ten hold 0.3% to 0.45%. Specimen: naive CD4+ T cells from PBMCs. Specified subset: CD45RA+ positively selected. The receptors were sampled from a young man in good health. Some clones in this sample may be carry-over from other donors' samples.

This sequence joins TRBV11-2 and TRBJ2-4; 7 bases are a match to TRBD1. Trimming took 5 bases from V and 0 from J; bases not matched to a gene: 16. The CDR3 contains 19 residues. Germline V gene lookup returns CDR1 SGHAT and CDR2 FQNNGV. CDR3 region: CASSVRGLGQLLAKNIQYF. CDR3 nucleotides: TGTGCCAGCAGCGTACGTGGACTGGGACAGCTACTAGCCAAAAACATTCAGTACTTC.

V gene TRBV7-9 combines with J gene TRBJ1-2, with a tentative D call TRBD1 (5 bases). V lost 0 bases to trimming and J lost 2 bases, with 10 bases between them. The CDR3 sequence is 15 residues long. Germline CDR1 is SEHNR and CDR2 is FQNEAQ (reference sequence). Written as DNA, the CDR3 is TGTGCCAGCAGCTTAGCAGGGGTATCCAACTATGGCTACACCTTC. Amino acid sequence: CASSLAGVSNYGYTF.

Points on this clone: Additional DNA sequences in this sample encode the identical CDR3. The CDR3 region is CASSLLAGGPSEQYF. The CDR3 DNA sequence: TGTGCCAGCAGCCTGCTAGCGGGAGGGCCGTCTGAGCAGTACTTC. The chain uses TRBV7-9 and TRBJ2-7; 12 bases align to TRBD2. CDR3 length: 15 amino acids. The V gene's germline CDR1 is SEHNR and CDR2 FQNEAQ (reference sequence). V lost 5 bases to trimming and J lost 7 bases; unmatched junction nucleotides: 9.

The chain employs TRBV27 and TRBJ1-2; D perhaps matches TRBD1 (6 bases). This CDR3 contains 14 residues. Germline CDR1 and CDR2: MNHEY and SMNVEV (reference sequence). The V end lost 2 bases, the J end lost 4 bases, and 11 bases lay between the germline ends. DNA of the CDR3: TGTGCCAGCAGTTTAAAGGGGGTCGCCTATGGCTACACCTTC. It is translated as CASSLKGVAYGYTF.

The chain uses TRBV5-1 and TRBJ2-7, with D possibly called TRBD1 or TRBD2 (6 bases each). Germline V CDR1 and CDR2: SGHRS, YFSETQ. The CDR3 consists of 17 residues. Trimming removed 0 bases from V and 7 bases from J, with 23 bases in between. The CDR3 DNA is TGCGCCAGCAGCTTGGCCGTTTTGGGACGGGGGCTGTTGGAGCAGTACTTC. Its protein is CASSLAVLGRGLLEQYF.

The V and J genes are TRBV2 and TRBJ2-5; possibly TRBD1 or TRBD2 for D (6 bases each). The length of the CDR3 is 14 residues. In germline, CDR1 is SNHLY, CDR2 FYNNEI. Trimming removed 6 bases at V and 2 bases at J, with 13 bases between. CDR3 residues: CASSPGDLQETQYF. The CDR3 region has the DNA TGTGCCAGCAGCCCAGGGGACTTGCAAGAGACCCAGTACTTC. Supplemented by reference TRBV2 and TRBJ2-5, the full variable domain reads EPEVTQTPSHQVTQMGQEVILRCVPISNHLYFYWYRQILGQKVEFLVSFYNNEISEKSEIFDDQFSVERPDGSNFTLKIRSTKLEDSAMYFCASSPGDLQETQYFGPGTRLLVL.

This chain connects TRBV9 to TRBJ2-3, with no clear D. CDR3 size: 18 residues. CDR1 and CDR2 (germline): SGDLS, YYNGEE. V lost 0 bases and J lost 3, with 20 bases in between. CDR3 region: CASSVGRSTLPGTDTQYF. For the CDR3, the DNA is TGTGCCAGCAGCGTAGGTCGGTCAACGCTCCCGGGTACAGATACGCAGTATTTT.

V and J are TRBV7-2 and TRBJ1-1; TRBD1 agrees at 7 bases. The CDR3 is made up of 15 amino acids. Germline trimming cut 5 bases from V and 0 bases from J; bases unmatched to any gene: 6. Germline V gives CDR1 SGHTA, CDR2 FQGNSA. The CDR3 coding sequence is TGTGCCAGCAGCAAACACGGGACAGTGAACACTGAAGCTTTCTTT. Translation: CASSKHGTVNTEAFF.

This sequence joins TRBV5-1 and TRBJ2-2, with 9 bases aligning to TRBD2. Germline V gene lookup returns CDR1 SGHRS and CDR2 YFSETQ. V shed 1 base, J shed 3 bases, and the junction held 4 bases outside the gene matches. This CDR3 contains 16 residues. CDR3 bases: TGCGCCAGCAGCTTGTCGCCTAGCGGGGACACCGGGGAGCTGTTTTTT. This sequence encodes CASSLSPSGDTGELFF.

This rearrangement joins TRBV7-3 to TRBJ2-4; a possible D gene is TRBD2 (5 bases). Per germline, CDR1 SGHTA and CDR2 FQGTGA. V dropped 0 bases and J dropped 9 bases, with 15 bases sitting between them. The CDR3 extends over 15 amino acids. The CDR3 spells CASSLTGGPNSIQYF. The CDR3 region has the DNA TGTGCCAGCAGCTTAACCGGCGGGCCCAATAGCATTCAGTACTTC.

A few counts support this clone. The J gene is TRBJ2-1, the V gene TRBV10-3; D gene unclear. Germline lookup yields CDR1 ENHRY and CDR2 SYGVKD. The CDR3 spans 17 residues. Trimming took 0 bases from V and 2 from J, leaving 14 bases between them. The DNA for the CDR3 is TGTGCCATCAGTGAGTCGATATCCTCCTCCACCTACAATGAGCAGTTCTTC. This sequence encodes CAISESISSSTYNEQFF.

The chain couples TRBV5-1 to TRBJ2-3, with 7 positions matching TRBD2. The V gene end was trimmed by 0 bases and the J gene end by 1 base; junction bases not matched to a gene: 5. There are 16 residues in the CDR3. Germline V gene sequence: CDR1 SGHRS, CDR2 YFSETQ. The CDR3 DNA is TGCGCCAGCAGCTTGGACGGGGGGACCGGCACAGATACGCAGTATTTT. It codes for CASSLDGGTGTDTQYF.

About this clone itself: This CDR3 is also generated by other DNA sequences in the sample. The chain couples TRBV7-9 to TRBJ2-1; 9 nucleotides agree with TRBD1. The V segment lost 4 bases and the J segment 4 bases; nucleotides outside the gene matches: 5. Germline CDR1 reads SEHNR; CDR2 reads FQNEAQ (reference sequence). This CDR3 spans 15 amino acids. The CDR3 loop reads CASSSSTGGYNEQFF. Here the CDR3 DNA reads TGTGCCAGCAGCTCGTCGACAGGGGGTTACAATGAGCAGTTCTTC.

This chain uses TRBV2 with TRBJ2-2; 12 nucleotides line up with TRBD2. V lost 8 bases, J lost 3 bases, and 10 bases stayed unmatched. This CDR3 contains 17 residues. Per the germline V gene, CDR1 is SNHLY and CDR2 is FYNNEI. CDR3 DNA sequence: TGTGCCAGCGATCACCCTAGCGGGAGGGCCGACACCGGGGAGCTGTTTTTT. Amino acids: CASDHPSGRADTGELFF.

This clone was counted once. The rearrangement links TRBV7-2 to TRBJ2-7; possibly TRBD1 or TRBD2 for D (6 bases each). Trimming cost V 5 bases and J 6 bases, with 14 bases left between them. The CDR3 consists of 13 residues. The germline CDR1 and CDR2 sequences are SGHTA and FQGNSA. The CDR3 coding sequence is TGTGCCAGCAGCCGGGACTTGGGGGCCGAGCAGTACTTC. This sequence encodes CASSRDLGAEQYF.

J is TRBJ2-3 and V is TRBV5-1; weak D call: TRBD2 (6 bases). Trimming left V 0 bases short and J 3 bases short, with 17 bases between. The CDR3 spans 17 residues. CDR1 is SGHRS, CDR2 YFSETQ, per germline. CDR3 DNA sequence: TGCGCCAGCAGCTTGGGTGCTCAAGCTGGAGGGACAGATACGCAGTATTTT. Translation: CASSLGAQAGGTDTQYF.

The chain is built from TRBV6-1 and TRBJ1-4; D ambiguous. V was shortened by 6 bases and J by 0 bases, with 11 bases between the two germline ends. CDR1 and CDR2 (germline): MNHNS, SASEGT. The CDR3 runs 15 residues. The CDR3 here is CASRARATTNEKLFF. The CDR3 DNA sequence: TGTGCCAGCAGGGCACGGGCAACAACTAATGAAAAACTGTTTTTT.

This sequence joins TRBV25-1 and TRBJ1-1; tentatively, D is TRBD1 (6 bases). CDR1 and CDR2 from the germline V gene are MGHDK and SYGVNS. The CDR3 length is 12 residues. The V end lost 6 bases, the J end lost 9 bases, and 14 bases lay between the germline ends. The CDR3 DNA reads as TGTGCCAGCAGCGCGGGGGGCAGAAAAGCTTTCTTT. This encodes CASSAGGRKAFF.

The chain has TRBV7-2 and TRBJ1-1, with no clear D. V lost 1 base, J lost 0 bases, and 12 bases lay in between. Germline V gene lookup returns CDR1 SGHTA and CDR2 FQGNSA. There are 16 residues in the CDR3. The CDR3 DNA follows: TGTGCCAGCAGCTTAGTGGGCAGTATTATGAACACTGAAGCTTTCTTT. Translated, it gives CASSLVGSIMNTEAFF.

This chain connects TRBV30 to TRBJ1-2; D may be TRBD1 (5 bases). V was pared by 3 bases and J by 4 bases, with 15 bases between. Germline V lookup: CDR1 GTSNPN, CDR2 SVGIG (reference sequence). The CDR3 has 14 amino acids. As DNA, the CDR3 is TGTGCCTGGAGGCCGGGGCCTTGGACCTATGGCTACACCTTC. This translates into CAWRPGPWTYGYTF.

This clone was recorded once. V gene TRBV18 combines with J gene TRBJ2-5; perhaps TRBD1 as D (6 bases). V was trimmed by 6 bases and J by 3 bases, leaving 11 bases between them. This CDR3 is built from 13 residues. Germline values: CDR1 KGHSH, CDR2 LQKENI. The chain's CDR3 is CASSEGVEETQYF. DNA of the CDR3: TGTGCCAGCTCCGAGGGGGTTGAAGAGACCCAGTACTTC.

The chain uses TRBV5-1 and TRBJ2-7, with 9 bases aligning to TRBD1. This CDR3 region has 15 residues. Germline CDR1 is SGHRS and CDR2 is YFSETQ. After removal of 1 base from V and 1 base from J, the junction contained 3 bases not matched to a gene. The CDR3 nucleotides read TGCGCCAGCAGCTTGCCGACAGGGGGGTCCTACGAGCAGTACTTC. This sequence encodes CASSLPTGGSYEQYF.

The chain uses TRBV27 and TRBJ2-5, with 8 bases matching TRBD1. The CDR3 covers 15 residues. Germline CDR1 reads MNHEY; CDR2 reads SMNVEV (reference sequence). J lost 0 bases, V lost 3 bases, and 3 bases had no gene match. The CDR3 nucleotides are TGTGCCAGCAGTTTGGACAGGGCCTACCAAGAGACCCAGTACTTC. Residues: CASSLDRAYQETQYF.

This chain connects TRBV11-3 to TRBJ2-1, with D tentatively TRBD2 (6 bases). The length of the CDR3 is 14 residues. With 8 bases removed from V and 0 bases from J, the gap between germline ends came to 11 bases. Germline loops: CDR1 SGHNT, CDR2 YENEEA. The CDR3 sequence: CASEGRTSYNEQFF. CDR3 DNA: TGTGCCAGCGAAGGGAGGACCTCCTACAATGAGCAGTTCTTC.

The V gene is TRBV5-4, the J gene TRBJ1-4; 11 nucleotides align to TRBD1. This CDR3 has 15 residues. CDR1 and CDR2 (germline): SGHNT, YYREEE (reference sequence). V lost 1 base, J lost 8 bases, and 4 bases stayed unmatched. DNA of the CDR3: TGTGCCAGCAGCTTGTTCGGGACAGGGGGAGAAAAACTGTTTTTT. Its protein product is CASSLFGTGGEKLFF.

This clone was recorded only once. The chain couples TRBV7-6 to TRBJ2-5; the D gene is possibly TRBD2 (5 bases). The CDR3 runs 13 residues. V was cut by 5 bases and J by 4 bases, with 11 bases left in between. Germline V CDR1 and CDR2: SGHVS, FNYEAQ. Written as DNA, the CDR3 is TGTGCCAGCAGCCGGGGTCTATTAGAGACCCAGTACTTC. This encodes CASSRGLLETQYF.

As DNA, the CDR3 is TGTGCCAGCAGCCTCCGGGACAGGGAAGAAGAGACCCAGTACTTC. Its protein product is CASSLRDREEETQYF. V gene TRBV7-9 combines with J gene TRBJ2-5; 9 nucleotides line up with TRBD1. Germline V gene data show CDR1 as SEHNR and CDR2 as FQNEAQ (reference sequence). J lost 3 bases, V lost 5 bases, and 7 bases had no gene match. The CDR3 spans 15 residues.

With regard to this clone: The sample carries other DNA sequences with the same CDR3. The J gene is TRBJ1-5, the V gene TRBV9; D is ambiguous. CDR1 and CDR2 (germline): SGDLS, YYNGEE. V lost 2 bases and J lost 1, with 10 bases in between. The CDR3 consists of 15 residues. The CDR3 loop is CASSVEGLSNQPQHF. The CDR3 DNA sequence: TGTGCCAGCAGCGTTGAAGGGTTAAGCAATCAGCCCCAGCATTTT.

The CDR3 coding sequence is TGTGCCAGCAGGGCAGATGACACTGAAGCTTTCTTT. Amino acid sequence: CASRADDTEAFF. V is TRBV2 and J is TRBJ1-1; no firm D call. There are 12 residues in the CDR3. Germline V gene sequence: CDR1 SNHLY, CDR2 FYNNEI. V lost 6 bases to trimming and J lost 3 bases, with 8 bases between them.

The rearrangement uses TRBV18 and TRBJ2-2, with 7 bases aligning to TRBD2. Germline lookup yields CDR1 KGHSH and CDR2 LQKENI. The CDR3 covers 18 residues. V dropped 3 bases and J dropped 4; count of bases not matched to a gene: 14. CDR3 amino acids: CASSPTSFGPRGTGELFF. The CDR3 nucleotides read TGTGCCAGCTCACCGACTAGCTTTGGTCCCCGCGGCACCGGGGAGCTGTTTTTT.

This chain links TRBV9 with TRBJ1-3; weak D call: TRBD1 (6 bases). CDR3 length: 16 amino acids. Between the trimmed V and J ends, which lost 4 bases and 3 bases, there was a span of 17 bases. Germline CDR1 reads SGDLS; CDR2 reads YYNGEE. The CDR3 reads CASSPLSGQFGNTIYF. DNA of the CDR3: TGTGCCAGCAGCCCATTGTCTGGACAGTTTGGAAACACCATATATTTT.

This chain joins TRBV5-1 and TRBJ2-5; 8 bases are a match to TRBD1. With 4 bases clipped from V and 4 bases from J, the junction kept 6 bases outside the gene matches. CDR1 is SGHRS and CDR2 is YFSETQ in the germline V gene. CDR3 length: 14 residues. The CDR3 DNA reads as TGCGCCAGCAGCGCCCGACAGGGGCCAGAGACCCAGTACTTC. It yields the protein CASSARQGPETQYF.